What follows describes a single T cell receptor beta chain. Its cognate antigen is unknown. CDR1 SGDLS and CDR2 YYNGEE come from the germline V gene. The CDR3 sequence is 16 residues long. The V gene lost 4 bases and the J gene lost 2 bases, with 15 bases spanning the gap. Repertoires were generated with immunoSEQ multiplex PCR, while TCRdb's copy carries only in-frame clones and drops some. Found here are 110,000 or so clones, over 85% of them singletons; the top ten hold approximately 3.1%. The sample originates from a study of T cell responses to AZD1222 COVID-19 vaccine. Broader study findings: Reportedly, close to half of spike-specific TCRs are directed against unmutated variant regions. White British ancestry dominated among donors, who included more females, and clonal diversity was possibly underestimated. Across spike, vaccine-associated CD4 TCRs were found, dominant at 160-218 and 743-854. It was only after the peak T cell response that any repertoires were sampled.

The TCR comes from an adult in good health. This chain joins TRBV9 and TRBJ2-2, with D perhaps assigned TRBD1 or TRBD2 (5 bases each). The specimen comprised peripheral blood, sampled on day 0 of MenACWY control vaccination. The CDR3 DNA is TGTGCCAGCAGCAACCCTCTGGGGACCAACACCGGGGAGCTGTTTTTT. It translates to CASSNPLGTNTGELFF. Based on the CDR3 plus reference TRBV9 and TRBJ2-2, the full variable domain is DSGVTQTPKHLITATGQRVTLRCSPRSGDLSVYWYQQSLDQGLQFLIQYYNGEERAKGNILERFSAQQFPDLHSELNLSSLELGDSALYFCASSNPLGTNTGELFFGEGSRLTVL.